Listed here is a single T cell receptor beta chain. The source of the sample is a study of shared T cell receptors in the human thymus. Produced via immunoSEQ multiplex PCR; TCRdb's table is partial and in-frame only. The top ten clones hold 0.01% to 0.015% of a sample with approximately 490,000 clones, around 82% of them seen once. V dropped 4 bases and J dropped 5; count of bases not matched to a gene: 10. This CDR3 comprises 15 residues. Germline assignment: CDR1 MGHRA and CDR2 YSYEKL. The data also belong to a second study, concerning human thymus T cells. That source adds: Donation was from healthy Finnish infants who were having corrective surgery that addressed congenital heart defects. Thymus was obtained from resections taken during corrective heart surgery. There appeared to be biased usage of V and J genes in thymic and blood repertoires. Related reports documented highly overlapping thymic repertoires among unrelated individuals.

V gene TRBV4-1 combines with J gene TRBJ2-5, with TRBD2 matching over 7 bases. This TCR derives from a boy younger than two with a congenital heart defect. The sequenced material came from thymocytes. CDR3 sequence (DNA): TGCGCCAGCAGCCCCGAGGCGGGAGCTGATGAGACCCAGTACTTC. Translated, it gives CASSPEAGADETQYF.